The entry below gives a single T cell receptor beta chain sequence along with its context. What antigen it recognizes has not been identified. Base qualities are not recorded, but no much larger clone differs from it by a single base. V is cut by 0 bases and J by 7 bases, and the space between the germline ends is 22 bases. Reading the germline V gene (reference sequence) gives CDR1 MNHEY and CDR2 SMNVEV. Including cysteine and phenylalanine, the CDR3 has 17 amino acids. Only CDR3 DNA is held: 51 bases, read in frame from base 1. Samples from volunteer blood donors who had recovered from COVID-19 were contributed by a second Seattle source. Collaborating institutions collected whole blood in K2EDTA tubes following their own protocols. For TCRbeta analysis, collaborators shipped samples as frozen whole blood, isolated PBMCs, or DNA extracted from either of those sample types. The immunoSEQ Assay, a bias-controlled multiplex PCR, was used to amplify TCRbeta CDR3 regions from genomic DNA. Processing in the source paper ran as follows. Within the assay, amplification of reference gene primers was used to estimate how many nucleated cells each sample contained. To quantify the absolute abundance of each unique TCRbeta CDR3 rearrangement, sequence reads were collapsed and filtered. For each sample, productive Simpson clonality was calculated as the square root of Simpson's diversity index across productive rearrangements. Sourced from immuneACCESS, this table was stored by TCRdb with only in-frame sequences that have V and J called. A share of the clones is absent; for the studies checked, an unresolved V gene accounts for under half, and the remainder has no known explanation. V, J and clone size are those of that table, while D and trimming were read from the DNA. The sample includes 200,000 to 300,000 clones, with around 87% observed a single time. The ten most abundant clones make up approximately 1.6% of the sample.

This specimen belongs to a study of blood T cell repertoires in COVID-19 (dated by TCRdb to 2018 to 2020). About the full investigation: Samples from collaborators originated in the United States, Italy and Spain and spanned both the acute and convalescent phases of COVID-19. Where HLA class I and class II types were available, the types were taken from metadata supplied by the sample provider, not from assay-based typing. The repertoires were released in a freely available public database meant as a resource for research on the immune response to SARS-CoV-2. The prospective study material was composed of cDNA or gDNA derived from T cells, B-cell-depleted T cells, or PBMCs. Nearly every sample came with metadata listing a de-identified subject ID, COVID-19 status, age in years and sex. Deeply sampled blood TCRbeta repertoires from subjects exposed to, actively infected with, or recovered from COVID-19 were included in the dataset. Samples were obtained from the ongoing ImmuneRACE study (first 160 participants) and from some 1,300 subjects provided by 6 global collaborators.

Study-wide findings and limitations: Clinical and demographic metadata were provided uncurated, with the amount varying by source and participant.

The source is a woman aged 40 to 49 who had recovered from COVID-19. The chain is made from TRBV27 and TRBJ2-7; TRBD1 could be the D gene, as 6 bases match. Sequencing was performed on peripheral blood. The CDR3 protein is CASSLSSTGHPGWEQYF. DNA sequence: TGTGCCAGCAGTTTATCCTCGACGGGACACCCAGGTTGGGAGCAGTACTTC.